A selection of T cell receptor beta chains follows, all from one sample in a study of shared T cell receptors in the human thymus. This table comes from immunoSEQ multiplex PCR, and its TCRdb copy is limited to in-frame clones, with some not included. Of about 400,000 clones in the sample, approximately 95% were seen once. The sequenced sample consisted of thymocytes. All receptors derive from a human donor. Both conserved end residues are part of each CDR3. The order of the fields is clone size, D gene, J gene, V gene, CDR3 DNA, CDR3 protein. The D gene is left open where the match is weak. Size is stated for part of the rows, as once, few or many counts, or as a class when the clone is expanded.

NA,TRBD2,TRBJ2-1,TRBV5-5,TGTGCCAGCAGCCCTACCCACGGGTGGCTAGCGGGGTACAATGAGCAGTTCTTC,CASSPTHGWLAGYNEQFF
NA,NA,TRBJ2-4,TRBV4-1,TGCGCCAGCAGCCGAACTCCCTTAGCCAAAAACATTCAGTACTTC,CASSRTPLAKNIQYF
NA,TRBD2,TRBJ2-1,TRBV15,TGTGCCACCAGCCCGAGGGGTAGCGGGAGTAGGAAAAATGAGCAGTTCTTC,CATSPRGSGSRKNEQFF
once,NA,TRBJ2-2,TRBV14,TGTGCCAGCAGCCAAGATCGCAGGGGGAACACCGGGGAGCTGTTTTTT,CASSQDRRGNTGELFF
NA,TRBD2,TRBJ2-1,TRBV15,TGTGCCACCAGCAGGGCAGGAACTAGCGGGGGTGGAAACGAGCAGTTCTTC,CATSRAGTSGGGNEQFF
NA,NA,TRBJ1-2,TRBV27,TGTGCCAGCAGTCTCCGCAAGCCGTTAGACCTCTATGGCTACACCTTC,CASSLRKPLDLYGYTF
NA,TRBD1,TRBJ2-1,TRBV19,TGTGCCAGTAGTATAGAGAAGGGGCAGGGGGACTACAATGAGCAGTTCTTC,CASSIEKGQGDYNEQFF
NA,NA,TRBJ2-1,TRBV5-1,TGCGCCAGCAGCGACGCGGGCAGGGGGGACAATGAGCAGTTCTTC,CASSDAGRGDNEQFF
NA,TRBD2,TRBJ2-1,TRBV6-4,TGTGCCAGCAGACGACTAGCGGGAGGGCCGGGTGAGCAGTTCTTC,CASRRLAGGPGEQFF
NA,NA,TRBJ2-2,TRBV25-1,TGTGCCAGCAGTCCAACCCACAGGGTCACCGGGGAGCTGTTTTTT,CASSPTHRVTGELFF
NA,NA,TRBJ2-1,TRBV7-2,TGTGCCAGCACCAGAAAGGGGCACTCCTACAATGAGCAGTTCTTC,CASTRKGHSYNEQFF
NA,NA,TRBJ1-2,TRBV28,TGTGCCAGCAGTTTATTAAAGGGCGGGGGCAGGGTGCACTATGGCTACACCTTC,CASSLLKGGGRVHYGYTF
few,NA,TRBJ1-2,TRBV30,TGTGCCTGGAGGACCCCAACGCGACAGTACTATGGCTACACCTTC,CAWRTPTRQYYGYTF
NA,TRBD2,TRBJ2-7,TRBV29-1,TGCAGCGCCCTAGGTACTAGCGGGAGCTCCTACGAGCAGTACTTC,CSALGTSGSSYEQYF
once,TRBD2,TRBJ2-5,TRBV27,TGTGCCAGCAGTTCGGGACTAGCGGGAGGGCAAGAGACCCAGTACTTC,CASSSGLAGGQETQYF
NA,NA,TRBJ1-5,TRBV27,TGTGCCAGCAGTCCCCATGACACAAAGCAAACCCCACCCAATCAGCCCCAGCATTTT,CASSPHDTKQTPPNQPQHF
NA,TRBD1,TRBJ2-7,TRBV30,TGTGCCTGGAGTGTAGACCCGACAGGGATCACCTACGAGCAGTACTTC,CAWSVDPTGITYEQYF
NA,NA,TRBJ2-1,TRBV10-3,TGTGCCACTAGGGAAGAGTTATGGACTGTCGGGTTCTTC,CATREELWTVGFF
NA,NA,TRBJ2-7,TRBV28,TGTGCCAGCAGTTTCTCCCCCAGGGTTCCGACCTACGAGCAGTACTTC,CASSFSPRVPTYEQYF
few,NA,TRBJ1-2,TRBV6-1,TGTGCCATCCTAAGACGGGGGAATGGCTACACCTTC,CAILRRGNGYTF
NA,NA,TRBJ1-4,TRBV18,TGTGCCAGCTCACCGAATACCTGGGGACGGCTTAATGAAAAACTGTTTTTT,CASSPNTWGRLNEKLFF
NA,TRBD1,TRBJ1-5,TRBV28,TGTGCCAGCAGCCCCTCTCAGGGGGCGACCTCCTATAGCAATCAGCCCCAGCATTTT,CASSPSQGATSYSNQPQHF
NA,NA,TRBJ1-4,TRBV27,TGTGCCAGCAGTCCCGCCGGGACCCAACCGGGGAAACTGTTTTTT,CASSPAGTQPGKLFF
NA,NA,TRBJ2-3,TRBV4-1,TGCGCCAGCAGCCAAGGAAAGCCCTTGTGGGGCACAGATACGCAGTATTTT,CASSQGKPLWGTDTQYF
once,TRBD1,TRBJ2-7,TRBV2,TGTGCCAGCAGCGCAGTACAGGGGAGCCCCTACGAGCAGTACTTC,CASSAVQGSPYEQYF
once,TRBD1,TRBJ1-1,TRBV4-1,TGCGCCAGCAGCCTCAGGACAGGGTCGAACACTGAAGCTTTCTTT,CASSLRTGSNTEAFF
NA,TRBD1,TRBJ1-6,TRBV27,TGTGCCAGCAGTCCCGGGACAGGGGGGAATAATTCACCCCTCCACTTT,CASSPGTGGNNSPLHF
NA,NA,TRBJ2-3,TRBV9,TGTGCCAGCAGCCCAAGGGAGATCCTCCCCCCCACAGATACGCAGTATTTT,CASSPREILPPTDTQYF
few,NA,TRBJ2-7,TRBV30,TGTGCCTGGAGTGCCCTCTGTCCACGGGACAACTCCTACGAGCAGTACTTC,CAWSALCPRDNSYEQYF
NA,TRBD2,TRBJ2-5,TRBV2,TGTGCCAGCAGTGTAGGACTAGCGGCTCAAGAGACCCAGTACTTC,CASSVGLAAQETQYF
NA,TRBD1,TRBJ1-4,TRBV15,TGTGCCACCAGCAGGGGCGGACAGGGGACCACTAATGAAAAACTGTTTTTT,CATSRGGQGTTNEKLFF
NA,NA,TRBJ2-7,TRBV19,TGTGCCAGTAGTACGAAGGGGGATCCTAGCGGTAAGAGCTCCTACGAGCAGTACTTC,CASSTKGDPSGKSSYEQYF
NA,TRBD1,TRBJ1-5,TRBV19,TGTGCCAGTAGTAGACACCTGGGACAGGAAAGGAGCAATCAGCCCCAGCATTTT,CASSRHLGQERSNQPQHF
few,NA,TRBJ1-1,TRBV27,TGTGCCAGCAGTTCCCCGGACCGATGGACTGAAGCTTTCTTT,CASSSPDRWTEAFF
NA,TRBD1,TRBJ1-3,TRBV27,TGTGCCAGCAGTTCGGACAGGCTTGGAAACACCATATATTTT,CASSSDRLGNTIYF
NA,NA,TRBJ1-2,TRBV28,TGTGCCAGCAGTTTAGGGGACAACGCTAACTATGGCTACACCTTC,CASSLGDNANYGYTF
NA,NA,TRBJ2-1,TRBV5-1,TGCGCCAGCAGCTTGCTCGGGAGCACCTACAATGAGCAGTTCTTC,CASSLLGSTYNEQFF
NA,NA,TRBJ1-1,TRBV19,TGTGCCAGTAGTGTATACCGGGACAACACTGAAGCTTTCTTT,CASSVYRDNTEAFF
NA,TRBD1,TRBJ1-2,TRBV6-4,TGTGCCAGCAGTGAGGAACAGGGGGTTGGAGGCTACACCTTC,CASSEEQGVGGYTF
NA,NA,TRBJ2-1,TRBV6-1,TGTGCCAGCAGACACCCCGAACCGGTGAGCGGTGAGCAGTTCTTC,CASRHPEPVSGEQFF
NA,TRBD1,TRBJ2-7,TRBV4-2,TGTGCCAGCAGCCAAGCCTGGGGACAGGAACCCTACGAGCAGTACTTC,CASSQAWGQEPYEQYF